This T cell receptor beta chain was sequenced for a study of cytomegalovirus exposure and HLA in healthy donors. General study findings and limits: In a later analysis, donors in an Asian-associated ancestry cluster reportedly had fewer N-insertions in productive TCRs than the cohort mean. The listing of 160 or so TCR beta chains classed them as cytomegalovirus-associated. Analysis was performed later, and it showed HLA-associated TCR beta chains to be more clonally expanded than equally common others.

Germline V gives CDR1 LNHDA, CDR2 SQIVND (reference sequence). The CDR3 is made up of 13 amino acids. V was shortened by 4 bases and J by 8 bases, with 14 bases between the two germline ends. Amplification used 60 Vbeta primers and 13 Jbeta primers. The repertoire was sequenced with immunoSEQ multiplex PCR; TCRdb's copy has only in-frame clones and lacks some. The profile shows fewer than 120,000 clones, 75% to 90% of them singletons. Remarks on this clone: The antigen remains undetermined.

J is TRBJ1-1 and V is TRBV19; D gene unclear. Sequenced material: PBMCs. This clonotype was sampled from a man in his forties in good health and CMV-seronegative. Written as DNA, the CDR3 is TGTGCCAGTAGTACTCATCGGGTTGCAGAAGCTTTCTTT. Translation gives CASSTHRVAEAFF.